The source of this TCR beta chain is a study of T cells in Graves' hyperthyroidism and ophthalmopathy. General study results and limits: Researchers found most expanded thyroid clonotypes above 0.001 in blood as well.

Researchers barred patients who had uncontrolled infection, other autoimmune disease, pregnancy or lactation. The PBMCs studied were ones that came from about 10 ml fresh peripheral blood. Amplification yielded TCR beta CDR3 regions, with RNA transcripts as the source. RT-PCR in the first round (using the HTBI primer set) targeted the TCR CDR3. TCRdb used MiXCR to reprocess the multiplex PCR reads, holding one entry per CDR3 protein. Of a few hundred thousand distinct CDR3 sequences in the sample, 15% to 18% were seen once. There are a few counts of this clonotype. Its antigen is undetermined. Trimming removed 3 bases at V and 8 bases at J, with 11 bases between. The germline V gene has CDR1 SGDLS and CDR2 YYNGEE. This CDR3 comprises 12 residues.

The sequence derives from a woman in her 30s with Graves' hyperthyroidism. The sequencing sample was made of blood. V gene TRBV9 combines with J gene TRBJ1-2; D gene unclear. DNA for the CDR3: TGTGCCAGCAGCGCCTCCCCGTCGGGCTACACCTTC. Residues: CASSASPSGYTF.